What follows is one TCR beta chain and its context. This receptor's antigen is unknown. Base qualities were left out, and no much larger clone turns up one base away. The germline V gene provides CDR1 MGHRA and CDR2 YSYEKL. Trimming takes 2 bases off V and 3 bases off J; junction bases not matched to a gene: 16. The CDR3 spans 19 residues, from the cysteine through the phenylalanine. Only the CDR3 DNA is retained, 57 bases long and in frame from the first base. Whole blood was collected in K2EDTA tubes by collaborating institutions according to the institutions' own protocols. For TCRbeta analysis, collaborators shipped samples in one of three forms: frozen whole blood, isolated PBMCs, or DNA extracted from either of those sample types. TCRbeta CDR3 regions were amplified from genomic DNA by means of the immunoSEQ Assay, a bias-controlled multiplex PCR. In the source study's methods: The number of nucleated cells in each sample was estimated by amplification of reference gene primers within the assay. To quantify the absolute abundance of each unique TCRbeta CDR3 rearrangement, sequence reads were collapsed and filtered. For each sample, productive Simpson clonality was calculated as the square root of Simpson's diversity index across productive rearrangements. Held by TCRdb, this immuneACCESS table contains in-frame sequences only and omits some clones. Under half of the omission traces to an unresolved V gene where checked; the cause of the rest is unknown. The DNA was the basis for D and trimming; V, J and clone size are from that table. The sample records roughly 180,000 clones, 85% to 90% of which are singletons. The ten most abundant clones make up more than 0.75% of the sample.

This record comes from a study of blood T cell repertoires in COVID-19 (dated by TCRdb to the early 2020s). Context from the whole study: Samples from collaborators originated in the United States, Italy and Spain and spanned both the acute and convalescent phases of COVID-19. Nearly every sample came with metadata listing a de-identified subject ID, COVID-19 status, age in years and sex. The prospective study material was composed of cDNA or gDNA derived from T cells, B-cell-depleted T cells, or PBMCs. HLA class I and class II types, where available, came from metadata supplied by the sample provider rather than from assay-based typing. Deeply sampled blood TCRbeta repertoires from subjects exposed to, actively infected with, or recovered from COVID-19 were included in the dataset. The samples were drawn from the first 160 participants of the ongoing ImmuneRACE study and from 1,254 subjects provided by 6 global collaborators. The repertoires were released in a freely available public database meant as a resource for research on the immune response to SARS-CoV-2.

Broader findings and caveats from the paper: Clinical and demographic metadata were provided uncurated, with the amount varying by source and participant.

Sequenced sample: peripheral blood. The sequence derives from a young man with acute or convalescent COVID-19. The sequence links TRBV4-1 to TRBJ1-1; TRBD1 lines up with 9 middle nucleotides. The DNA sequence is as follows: TGCGCCAGCAGCCAACAACTACCTAAAAAGGGACAGGGAGACACTGAAGCTTTCTTT. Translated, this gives CASSQQLPKKGQGDTEAFF.